This T cell receptor beta chain was captured by sequencing in a study of blood T cell repertoires in COVID-19. The wider study: From the United States, Italy and Spain came samples of acute and convalescent COVID-19. PBMCs, B-cell-depleted T cells, or T cells were the source of the cDNA or gDNA that made up the material.

This clone appeared a single time. In the original processing: Amplification of reference gene primers was used by the study to estimate nucleated cell counts. Profiled with immunoSEQ multiplex PCR; TCRdb holds only in-frame clones, not every one. For V, J and clone size, that table is used; D and trimming come from the DNA. Of about 250,000 clones in the sample, 80% to 85% were seen once. The material sequenced was peripheral blood. This receptor was taken from a man in his forties or fifties with active or convalescent COVID-19.

The CDR3 sequence: CASRPGGQVYGYTF. Written as DNA, the CDR3 is TGTGCCAGCAGGCCCGGCGGACAGGTCTATGGCTACACCTTC. The chain employs TRBV2 and TRBJ1-2, with 7 bases fitting TRBD1. The CDR3 loop spans 14 amino acids. V lost 6 bases to trimming and J lost 4 bases; unmatched junction nucleotides: 8. In germline, CDR1 is SNHLY, CDR2 FYNNEI.